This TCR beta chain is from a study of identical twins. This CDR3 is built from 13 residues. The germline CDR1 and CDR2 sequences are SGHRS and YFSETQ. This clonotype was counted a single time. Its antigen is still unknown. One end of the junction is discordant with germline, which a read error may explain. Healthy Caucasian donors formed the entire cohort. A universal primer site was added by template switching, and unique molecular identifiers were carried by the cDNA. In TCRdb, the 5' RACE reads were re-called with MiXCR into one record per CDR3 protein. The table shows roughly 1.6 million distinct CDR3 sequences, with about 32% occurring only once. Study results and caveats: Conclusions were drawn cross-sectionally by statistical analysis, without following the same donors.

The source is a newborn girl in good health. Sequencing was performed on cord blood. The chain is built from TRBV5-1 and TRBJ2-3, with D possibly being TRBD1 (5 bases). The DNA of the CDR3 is TGCGCCAGCAGCCCGGCCGGCACAGGTACGCAGTATTTT. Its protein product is CASSPAGTGTQYF. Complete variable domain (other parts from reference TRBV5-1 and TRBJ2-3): KAGVTQTPRYLIKTRGQQVTLSCSPISGHRSVSWYQQTPGQGLQFLFEYFSETQRNKGNFPGRFSGRQFSNSRSEMNVSTLELGDSALYLCASSPAGTGTQYFGPGTRLTVL.